This T cell receptor beta chain stems from a study of CD4 T cells in relation to SARS-CoV-2 and coronaviruses. Background on the study: Patient ages ranged from about 20 to 80, median 38. Convalescent patients were roughly eight males and 4 females; two were Hispanic.

Method: immunoSEQ multiplex PCR; TCRdb's copy keeps in-frame clones and lacks some. The sample consists of some 11,000 clones, around 86% of them appearing once. Study outcomes and limitations: According to naive versus memory sequencing, detected responses are memory recall, not newly primed.

This clone was detected once. Its target is not known. Material: naive CD4+ T cells from PBMCs. Stated subset: naive CD4+ T cells isolated by negative enrichment. This TCR derives from an adult with COVID-19.

This CDR3 reads CAISDPAGEKLFF. The CDR3 DNA follows: TGTGCCATCAGTGACCCGGCCGGGGAAAAACTGTTTTTT. The V call is TRBV10-3, the J call TRBJ1-4; D unresolved. V lost 3 bases and J lost 8, with 10 bases in between. Germline V gene data show CDR1 as ENHRY and CDR2 as SYGVKD. There are 13 residues in the CDR3.